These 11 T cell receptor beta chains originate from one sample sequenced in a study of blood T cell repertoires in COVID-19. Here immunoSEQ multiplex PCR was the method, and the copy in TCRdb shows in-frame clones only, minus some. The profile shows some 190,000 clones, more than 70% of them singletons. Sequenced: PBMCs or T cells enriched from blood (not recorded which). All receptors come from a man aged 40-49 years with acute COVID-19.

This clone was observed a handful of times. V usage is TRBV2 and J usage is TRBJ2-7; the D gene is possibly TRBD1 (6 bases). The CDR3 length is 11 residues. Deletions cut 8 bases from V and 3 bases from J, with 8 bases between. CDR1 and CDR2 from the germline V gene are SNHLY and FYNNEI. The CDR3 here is CASRGGYEQYF. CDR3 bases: TGTGCCAGCCGAGGGGGCTACGAGCAGTACTTC.

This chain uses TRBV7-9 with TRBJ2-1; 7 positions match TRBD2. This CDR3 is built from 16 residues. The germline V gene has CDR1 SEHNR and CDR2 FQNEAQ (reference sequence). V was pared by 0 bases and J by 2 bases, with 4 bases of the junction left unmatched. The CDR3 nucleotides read TGTGCCAGCAGCTTAGCTCAAGCGGGAACCTACAATGAGCAGTTCTTC. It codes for CASSLAQAGTYNEQFF.

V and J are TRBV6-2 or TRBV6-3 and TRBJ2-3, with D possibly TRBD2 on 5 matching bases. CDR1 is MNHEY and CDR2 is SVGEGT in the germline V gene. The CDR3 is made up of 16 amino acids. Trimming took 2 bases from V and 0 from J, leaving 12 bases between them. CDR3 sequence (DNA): TGTGCCAGCAGTTACGAAGTTGGCGGGAGCACAGATACGCAGTATTTT. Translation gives CASSYEVGGSTDTQYF.

This chain's CDR3 is CASSTPLIWTSPNTGELFF. The CDR3 region has the DNA TGTGCCAGTAGTACCCCCCTCATCTGGACTAGCCCGAACACCGGGGAGCTGTTTTTT. The chain combines TRBV19 with TRBJ2-2; TRBD2 aligns across 8 bases. The CDR3 spans 19 residues. The germline V gene encodes CDR1 LNHDA and CDR2 SQIVND (reference sequence). V lost 4 bases to trimming and J lost 0 bases; unmatched junction nucleotides: 13.

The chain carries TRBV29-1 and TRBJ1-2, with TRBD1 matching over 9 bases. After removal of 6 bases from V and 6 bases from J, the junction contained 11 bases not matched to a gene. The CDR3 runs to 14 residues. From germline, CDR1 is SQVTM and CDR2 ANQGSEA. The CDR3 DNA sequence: TGCAGCGTCGAACTACAGGGGGCAACTGATGGCTACACCTTC. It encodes CSVELQGATDGYTF.

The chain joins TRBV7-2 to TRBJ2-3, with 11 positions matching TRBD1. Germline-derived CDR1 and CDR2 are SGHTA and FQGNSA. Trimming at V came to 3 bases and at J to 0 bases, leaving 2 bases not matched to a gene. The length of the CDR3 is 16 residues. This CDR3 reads CASSFGTGGSTDTQYF. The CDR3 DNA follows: TGTGCCAGCAGCTTTGGGACAGGGGGAAGCACAGATACGCAGTATTTT.

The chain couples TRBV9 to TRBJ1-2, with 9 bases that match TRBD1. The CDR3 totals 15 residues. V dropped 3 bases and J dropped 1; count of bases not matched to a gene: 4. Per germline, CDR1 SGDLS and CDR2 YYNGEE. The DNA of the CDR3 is TGTGCCAGCAGCGGACGGACAGGGGATAACTATGGCTACACCTTC. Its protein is CASSGRTGDNYGYTF. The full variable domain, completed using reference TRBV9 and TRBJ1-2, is DSGVTQTPKHLITATGQRVTLRCSPRSGDLSVYWYQQSLDQGLQFLIQYYNGEERAKGNILERFSAQQFPDLHSELNLSSLELGDSALYFCASSGRTGDNYGYTFGSGTRLTVV.

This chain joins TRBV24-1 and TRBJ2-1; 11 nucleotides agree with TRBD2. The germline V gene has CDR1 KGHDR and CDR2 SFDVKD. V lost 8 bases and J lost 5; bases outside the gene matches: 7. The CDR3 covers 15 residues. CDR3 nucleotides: TGTGCCACCAAGGTGACTAGCGGGACCAACAATGAGCAGTTCTTC. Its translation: CATKVTSGTNNEQFF.

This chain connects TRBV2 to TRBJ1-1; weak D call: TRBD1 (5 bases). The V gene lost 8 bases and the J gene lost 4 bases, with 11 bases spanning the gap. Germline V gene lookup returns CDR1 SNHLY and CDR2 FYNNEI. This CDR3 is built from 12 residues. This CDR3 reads CASGGLSTEAFF. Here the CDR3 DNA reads TGTGCCAGCGGGGGACTGAGCACTGAAGCTTTCTTT.

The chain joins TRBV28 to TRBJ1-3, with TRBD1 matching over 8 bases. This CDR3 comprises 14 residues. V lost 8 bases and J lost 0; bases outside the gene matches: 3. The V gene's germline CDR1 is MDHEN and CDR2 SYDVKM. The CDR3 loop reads CASLDRGSGNTIYF. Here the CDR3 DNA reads TGTGCCAGCCTAGACAGGGGCTCTGGAAACACCATATATTTT.

CDR3 in DNA: TGTGCCAGCAGCTCAGGGGTATCCAAAGGCTACACCTTC. This codes for CASSSGVSKGYTF. The chain links TRBV7-3 to TRBJ1-2; tentatively, D is TRBD1 (6 bases). The CDR3 totals 13 residues. V lost 4 bases, J lost 8 bases, and 14 bases lay in between. The germline gives CDR1 SGHTA, CDR2 FQGTGA.